The clone carrying this T cell receptor beta chain has at least ten counts. Its antigen is unidentified. This record comes from a study of T cells after yellow fever vaccination. Study overall: Fractions containing few cells were prepared with SMART-Seq v4 Ultra Low Input. Study conclusions and caveats: CD4 and CD8 compartments shared a small share of clonotypes. High-abundance clonotypes from the bulk population could contaminate FACS-sorted repertoires.

UMIs were added to TCR cDNA along with a universal primer site when it was made by 5'RACE template switching. TCRdb analysed the 5' RACE reads with MiXCR anew, one entry per CDR3 protein. Counted here are about 250,000 distinct CDR3 sequences, roughly 3.5% occurring once; the ten biggest clones make up around 20%. V shed 8 bases, J shed 3 bases, and the junction held 5 bases outside the gene matches. The CDR3 has 13 amino acids. The germline CDR1 and CDR2 sequences are MGHRA and YSYEKL. The sequencing used PBMCs, collected 15 days after the yellow fever booster vaccination. V and J are TRBV4-1 and TRBJ2-7; 9 bases line up with TRBD1. This clonotype was obtained from a man younger than 35 who received the YFV17D yellow fever vaccine. CDR3 bases: TGCGCCAGCCGCGGGACAGGGAGCTACGAGCAGTACTTC. Its protein is CASRGTGSYEQYF.